The 5 T cell receptor beta chains below come from one sample, sequenced in a study of CD8+CD57+ T cells in acquired aplastic anemia (dated by TCRdb to the late 2010s). The run used an Illumina HiSeq 2000. TCR beta VDJ combination and CDR3 sequence profiling used genomic DNA as the template. The raw public reads went through TCRdb reprocessing: fastp at Q25, MiXCR clone calling, in-frame beta chains kept. Duplicate CDR3 protein sequences are folded into a single record with the most common DNA and genes. The table for this sample lists about 160,000 distinct CDR3 sequences; roughly 45% of them were counted only once. The top ten clonotypes cover 1.1% of the sample. The specimen sequenced was sorted CD4+, CD8+, or CD8+CD57+ T cells (not recorded which) from PBMCs. Receptors were obtained from a human donor in good health.

In its sample, this clonotype was seen many times. The V call is TRBV20-1, the J call TRBJ1-3; the match to TRBD1 covers 8 bases. The V gene's germline CDR1 is DFQATT and CDR2 SNEGSKA (reference sequence). This CDR3 contains 13 residues. The CDR3 here is CTVRDRGGNTIYF. The CDR3, as DNA: TGCACCGTACGAGACAGGGGTGGAAACACCATATATTTT.

V gene TRBV24-1 combines with J gene TRBJ1-2; D unresolved. Trimming pared 0 bases from V and 6 bases from J, leaving 10 bases between. Germline V lookup: CDR1 KGHDR, CDR2 SFDVKD. CDR3 length: 14 amino acids. In DNA, the CDR3 is TGTGCCACCAGTGATTTGCCAGGCAGAGATGGCTACACCTTC. Encoded protein: CATSDLPGRDGYTF.

This clonotype was picked up many times. This rearrangement joins TRBV7-3 to TRBJ1-2; the D is unclear. Germline values: CDR1 SGHTA, CDR2 FQGTGA. The V and J ends lost 1 base and 4 bases respectively, with 7 bases between them. The CDR3 runs 13 residues. In DNA form, the CDR3 reads TGTGCCAGCAGCTTAAATGTCGGCTATGGCTACACCTTC. Translating it yields CASSLNVGYGYTF.

This clonotype was found a few times. The chain carries TRBV29-1 and TRBJ2-7; D is perhaps TRBD1 (6 bases). CDR3 size: 14 residues. The germline V gene has CDR1 SQVTM and CDR2 ANQGSEA. The V and J ends lost 5 bases and 2 bases respectively, with 16 bases between them. The CDR3 bases are TGCAGCGTTACGCGGACAGCTACTCCCTACGAGCAGTACTTC. Translating gives CSVTRTATPYEQYF.

There are many counts of this clonotype. The V gene is TRBV2, the J gene TRBJ2-7; no clear D. Trimming took off 6 bases at V and 1 base at J, with 13 bases between the two ends. This CDR3 is 14 amino acids long. The germline V gene has CDR1 SNHLY and CDR2 FYNNEI. The CDR3 DNA reads TGTGCCAGCAGACCGACCGGAGATTCCTACGAGCAGTACTTC. This codes for CASRPTGDSYEQYF.